The clone carrying this TCR beta chain was found a few times. What it binds is not known. There are 16 residues in the CDR3. The germline CDR1 and CDR2 sequences are SEHNR and FQNEAQ (reference sequence). V shed 5 bases and J 4 bases; nucleotides not matched to a gene: 13. Donors were healthy Caucasian individuals from Russia aged about 6 to 90. Each sample had at least 6.5 million PBMCs isolated. Then a second PCR, running about 6 to 12 cycles, was carried out with a sample-barcoded 5' primer and a J-beta primer mix. TCRdb ran MiXCR on the 5' RACE reads and lists one entry per CDR3 protein. The sample has about 1.7 million distinct CDR3 sequences; 28% are singletons. The record originates from a study of blood T cells in healthy people across ages. Study-wide findings and caveats: With age, beta diversity per million T cells declined roughly linearly, significantly by 30 to 50.

Material: blood. This sequence was found in a woman aged 25 to 39 in good health. The rearrangement links TRBV7-9 to TRBJ2-7; 8 bases are shared with TRBD2. The CDR3 is CASSPAKLGGRYEQYF. The CDR3, as DNA: TGTGCCAGCAGCCCAGCAAAACTGGGCGGGAGGTACGAGCAGTACTTC. Using reference TRBV7-9 and TRBJ2-7 for the parts outside the CDR3, the full variable domain is DTGVSQNPRHKITKRGQNVTFRCDPISEHNRLYWYRQTLGQGPEFLTYFQNEAQLEKSRLLSDRFSAERPKGSFSTLEIQRTEQGDSAMYLCASSPAKLGGRYEQYFGPGTRLTVT.